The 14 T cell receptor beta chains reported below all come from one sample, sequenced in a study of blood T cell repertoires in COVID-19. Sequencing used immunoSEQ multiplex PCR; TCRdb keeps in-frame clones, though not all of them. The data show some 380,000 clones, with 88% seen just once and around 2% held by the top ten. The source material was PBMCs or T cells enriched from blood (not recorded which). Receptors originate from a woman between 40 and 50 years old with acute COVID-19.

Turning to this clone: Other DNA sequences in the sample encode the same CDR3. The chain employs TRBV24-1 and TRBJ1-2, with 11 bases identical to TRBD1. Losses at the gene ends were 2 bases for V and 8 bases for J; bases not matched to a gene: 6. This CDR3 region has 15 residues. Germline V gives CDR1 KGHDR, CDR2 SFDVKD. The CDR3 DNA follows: TGTGCCACCAGTGATTCAACTGGGACAGGGGGAGGCTACACCTTC. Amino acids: CATSDSTGTGGGYTF.

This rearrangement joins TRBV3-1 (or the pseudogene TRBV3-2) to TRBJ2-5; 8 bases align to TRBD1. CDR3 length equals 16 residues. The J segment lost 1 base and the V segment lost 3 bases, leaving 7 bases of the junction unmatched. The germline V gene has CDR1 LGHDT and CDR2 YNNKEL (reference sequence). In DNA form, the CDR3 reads TGTGCCAGCAGCCATAACCCAGGGGGCGGCCAAGAGACCCAGTACTTC. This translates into CASSHNPGGGQETQYF.

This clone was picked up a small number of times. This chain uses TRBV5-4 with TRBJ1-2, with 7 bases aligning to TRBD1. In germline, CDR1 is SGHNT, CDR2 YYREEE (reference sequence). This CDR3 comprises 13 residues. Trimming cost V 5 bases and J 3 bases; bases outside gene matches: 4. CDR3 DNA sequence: TGTGCCAGCAGAAACGGACAGGACTATGGCTACACCTTC. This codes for CASRNGQDYGYTF.

The CDR3 region is CASSFTSVSGNTIYF. Here the CDR3 DNA reads TGTGCCAGCAGCTTCACATCAGTTTCTGGAAACACCATATATTTT. J is TRBJ1-3 and V is TRBV11-2; no clear D. V was cut by 3 bases and J by 1 base, with 10 bases left in between. The germline CDR1 and CDR2 sequences are SGHAT and FQNNGV. The CDR3 covers 15 residues. Drawing the rest from reference TRBV11-2 and TRBJ1-3, the complete variable domain is EAGVAQSPRYKIIEKRQSVAFWCNPISGHATLYWYQQILGQGPKLLIQFQNNGVVDDSQLPKDRFSAERLKGVDSTLKIQPAKLEDSAVYLCASSFTSVSGNTIYFGEGSWLTVV.

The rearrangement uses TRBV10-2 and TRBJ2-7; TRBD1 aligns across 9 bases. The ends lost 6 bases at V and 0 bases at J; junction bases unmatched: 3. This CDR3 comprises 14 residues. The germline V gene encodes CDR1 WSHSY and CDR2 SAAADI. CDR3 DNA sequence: TGCGCCAGCAGGGACAGGGGTCCCTCCTACGAGCAGTACTTC. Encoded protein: CASRDRGPSYEQYF.

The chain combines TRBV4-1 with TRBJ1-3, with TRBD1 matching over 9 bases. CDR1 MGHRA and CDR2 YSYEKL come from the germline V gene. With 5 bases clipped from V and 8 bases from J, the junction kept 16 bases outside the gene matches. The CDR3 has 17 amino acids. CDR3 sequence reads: CASSALTPGTGTHTIYF. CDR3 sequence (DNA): TGCGCCAGCAGCGCCCTCACCCCCGGGACAGGGACGCACACCATATATTTT.

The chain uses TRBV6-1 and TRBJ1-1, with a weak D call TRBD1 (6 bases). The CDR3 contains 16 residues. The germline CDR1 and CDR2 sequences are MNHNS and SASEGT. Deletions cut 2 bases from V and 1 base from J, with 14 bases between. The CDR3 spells CASSESWRTANTEAFF. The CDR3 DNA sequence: TGTGCCAGCAGTGAAAGCTGGCGGACAGCGAACACTGAAGCTTTCTTT.

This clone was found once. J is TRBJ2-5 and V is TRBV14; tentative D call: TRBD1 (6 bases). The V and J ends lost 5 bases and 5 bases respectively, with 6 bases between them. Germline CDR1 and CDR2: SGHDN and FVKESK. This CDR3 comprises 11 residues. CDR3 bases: TGTGCCAGCAGCACAGGGGAGACCCAGTACTTC. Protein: CASSTGETQYF. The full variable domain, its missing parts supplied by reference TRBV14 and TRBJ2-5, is EAGVTQFPSHSVIEKGQTVTLRCDPISGHDNLYWYRRVMGKEIKFLLHFVKESKQDESGMPNNRFLAERTGGTYSTLKVQPAELEDSGVYFCASSTGETQYFGPGTRLLVL.

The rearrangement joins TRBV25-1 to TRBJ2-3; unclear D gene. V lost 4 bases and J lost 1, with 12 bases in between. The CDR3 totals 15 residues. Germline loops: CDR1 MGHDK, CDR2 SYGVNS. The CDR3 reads CASSGVDFGTDTQYF. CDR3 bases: TGTGCCAGCAGTGGAGTAGATTTTGGCACAGATACGCAGTATTTT.

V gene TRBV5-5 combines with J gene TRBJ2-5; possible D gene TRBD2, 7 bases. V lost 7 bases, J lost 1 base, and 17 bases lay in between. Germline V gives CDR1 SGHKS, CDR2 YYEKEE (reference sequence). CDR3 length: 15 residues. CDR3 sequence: CASAAPRGAQETQYF. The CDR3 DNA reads TGTGCCAGCGCCGCCCCCCGGGGGGCCCAAGAGACCCAGTACTTC.

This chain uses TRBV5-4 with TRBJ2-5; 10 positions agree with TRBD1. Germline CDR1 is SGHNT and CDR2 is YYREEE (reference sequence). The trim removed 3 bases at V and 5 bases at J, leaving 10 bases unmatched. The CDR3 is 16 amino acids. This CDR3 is CASSYQTGGGLETQYF. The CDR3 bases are TGTGCCAGCAGCTACCAGACAGGGGGCGGGCTGGAGACCCAGTACTTC.

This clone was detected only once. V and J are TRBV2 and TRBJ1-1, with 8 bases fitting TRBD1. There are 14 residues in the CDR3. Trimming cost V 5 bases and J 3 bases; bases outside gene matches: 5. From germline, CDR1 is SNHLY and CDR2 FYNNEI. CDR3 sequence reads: CASSPYRGDTEAFF. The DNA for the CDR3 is TGTGCCAGCAGTCCTTACAGGGGGGACACTGAAGCTTTCTTT. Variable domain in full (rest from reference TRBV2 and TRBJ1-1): EPEVTQTPSHQVTQMGQEVILRCVPISNHLYFYWYRQILGQKVEFLVSFYNNEISEKSEIFDDQFSVERPDGSNFTLKIRSTKLEDSAMYFCASSPYRGDTEAFFGQGTRLTVV.

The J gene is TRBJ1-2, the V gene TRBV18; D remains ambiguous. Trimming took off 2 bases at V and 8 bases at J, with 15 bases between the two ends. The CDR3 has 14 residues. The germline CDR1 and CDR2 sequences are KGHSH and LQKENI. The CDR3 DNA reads TGTGCCAGCTCACCAGGGCAGTTTTCGGGAGGCTACACCTTC. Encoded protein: CASSPGQFSGGYTF.

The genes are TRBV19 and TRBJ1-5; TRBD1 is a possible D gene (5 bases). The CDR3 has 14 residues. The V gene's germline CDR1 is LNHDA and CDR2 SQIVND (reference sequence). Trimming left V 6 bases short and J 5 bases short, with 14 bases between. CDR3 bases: TGTGCCAGTAGCCTGGGACTCCGATATCAGCCCCAGCATTTT. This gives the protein CASSLGLRYQPQHF.